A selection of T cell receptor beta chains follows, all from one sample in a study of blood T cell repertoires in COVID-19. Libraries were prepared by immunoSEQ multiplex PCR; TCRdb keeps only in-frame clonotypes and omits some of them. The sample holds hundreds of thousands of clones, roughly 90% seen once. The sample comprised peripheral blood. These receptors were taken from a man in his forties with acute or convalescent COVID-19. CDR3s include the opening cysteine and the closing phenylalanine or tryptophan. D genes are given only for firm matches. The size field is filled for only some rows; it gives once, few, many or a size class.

CASSLYFYNSPLHF | TGTGCCAGCAGTTTATACTTCTATAATTCACCCCTCCACTTT | TRBJ1-6 | few | NA | TRBV27
CASSPGTSGRFNEQYF | TGTGCCAGCTCACCCGGGACTAGCGGGAGGTTTAACGAGCAGTACTTC | TRBJ2-7 | NA | TRBD2 | TRBV18
CASSLGQIVQETQYF | TGCGCCAGCAGCTTGGGTCAGATCGTCCAAGAGACCCAGTACTTC | TRBJ2-5 | NA | NA | TRBV5-1
CASSLGLATNEKLFF | TGCGCCAGCAGCTTGGGGCTAGCAACTAATGAAAAACTGTTTTTT | TRBJ1-4 | NA | NA | TRBV5-1
CASSLASLTEAFF | TGTGCCAGCAGCTTAGCCTCCCTCACTGAAGCTTTCTTT | TRBJ1-1 | NA | NA | TRBV7-2
CASSPSGQHYGYTF | TGTGCCAGCTCACCAAGCGGACAGCACTATGGCTACACCTTC | TRBJ1-2 | NA | NA | TRBV18
CASSLGTGGNTEAFF | TGTGCCAGCAGCTTAGGGACAGGGGGGAACACTGAAGCTTTCTTT | TRBJ1-1 | NA | TRBD1 | TRBV7-8
CASRRDSTSNQPQHF | TGTGCCAGCCGAAGGGACAGCACCTCCAATCAGCCCCAGCATTTT | TRBJ1-5 | NA | TRBD1 | TRBV6-5
CASSQPGRTGTYGYTF | TGCGCCAGCAGCCAACCGGGAAGGACTGGGACATATGGCTACACCTTC | TRBJ1-2 | NA | NA | TRBV4-1
CASSFLGGPSSYNEQFF | TGTGCCAGCAGCTTCCTAGGGGGCCCAAGCTCCTACAATGAGCAGTTCTTC | TRBJ2-1 | NA | TRBD1 | TRBV7-8
CASSYRRGREAFF | TGTGCCAGCAGTTACCGAAGGGGGCGCGAAGCTTTCTTT | TRBJ1-1 | once | TRBD1 | TRBV6-2/TRBV6-3
CASSLVKTGQGPPF | TGTGCCAGCAGCTTGGTTAAAACCGGACAGGGCCCCCCCTTT | TRBJ1-1 | NA | TRBD1 | TRBV7-9
CASSVTGTGNTIYF | TGCGCCAGCAGCGTAACAGGGACTGGAAACACCATATATTTT | TRBJ1-3 | NA | NA | TRBV5-1
CASSSPVHGTYNEQFF | TGTGCCAGCAGCTCCCCTGTTCACGGGACCTACAATGAGCAGTTCTTC | TRBJ2-1 | NA | NA | TRBV7-9
CASSLLASGSYEQYF | TGTGCCAGCAGCTTGTTGGCCAGCGGATCCTACGAGCAGTACTTC | TRBJ2-7 | NA | NA | TRBV5-4
CASSARTSGGLETQYF | TGTGCCAGCAGCGCCCGGACTAGCGGGGGTCTAGAGACCCAGTACTTC | TRBJ2-5 | NA | TRBD2 | TRBV7-9
CASSYGTRGRGNTIYF | TGCGCCAGCAGCTATGGCACGCGGGGAAGGGGAAACACCATATATTTT | TRBJ1-3 | once | NA | TRBV5-1
CASTPHRTSGSDTQYF | TGTGCCAGTACCCCTCACCGGACTAGCGGTTCAGATACGCAGTATTTT | TRBJ2-3 | NA | TRBD2 | TRBV19
CASSGGGYTF | TGTGCCAGCTCGGGTGGAGGCTACACCTTC | TRBJ1-2 | NA | NA | TRBV3-1/TRBV3-2
CSASKMGTGEDTQYF | TGCAGTGCTAGTAAAATGGGGACAGGGGAAGATACGCAGTATTTT | TRBJ2-3 | NA | TRBD1 | TRBV20-1
CATSRELAGADTQYF | TGTGCCACCAGCAGAGAGTTAGCGGGAGCAGATACGCAGTATTTT | TRBJ2-3 | NA | TRBD2 | TRBV15
CASSVAGTGANVLTF | TGTGCCAGCAGCGTAGCGGGGACTGGGGCCAACGTCCTGACTTTC | TRBJ2-6 | few | NA | TRBV9
CASSLGRFTEAFF | TGTGCCAGCAGTTTGGGCAGGTTCACTGAAGCTTTCTTT | TRBJ1-1 | NA | NA | TRBV27
CASNIRDSLTEAFF | TGTGCCAGCAACATCAGGGACAGCTTGACTGAAGCTTTCTTT | TRBJ1-1 | once | TRBD1 | TRBV6-6
CASSLRGTARAGGYGYTF | TGTGCCAGCAGTTTAAGGGGGACAGCTCGTGCGGGAGGTTATGGCTACACCTTC | TRBJ1-2 | NA | TRBD1 | TRBV27
CASSPGQTYNSPLHF | TGTGCCAGCTCGCCAGGACAGACATATAATTCACCCCTCCACTTT | TRBJ1-6 | NA | NA | TRBV18
CASSQGAYRALYEQYF | TGTGCCAGCAGCCAAGGGGCTTACAGGGCCTTATACGAGCAGTACTTC | TRBJ2-7 | few | NA | TRBV14
CASSFPLSGTAGNTIYF | TGTGCCAGTAGTTTTCCCTTATCCGGGACAGCTGGAAACACCATATATTTT | TRBJ1-3 | NA | TRBD1 | TRBV19
CASSFRDSSRDEQFF | TGTGCCAGCAGTTTCCGGGACTCCTCGAGGGATGAGCAGTTCTTC | TRBJ2-1 | NA | NA | TRBV28
CASSNRQDYGYTF | TGTGCCAGCAGTAATCGACAGGACTATGGCTACACCTTC | TRBJ1-2 | NA | NA | TRBV11-2
CASSIQPGQGRGGTMSDIQYF | TGTGCCAGTAGTATCCAACCGGGACAGGGGCGAGGGGGAACTATGAGTGACATTCAGTACTTC | TRBJ2-4 | once | TRBD1 | TRBV19
CASSLLGGLETQYF | TGTGCTAGCAGCTTACTGGGGGGGCTAGAGACCCAGTACTTC | TRBJ2-5 | NA | NA | TRBV7-7
CASSRRGNSGNTIYF | TGTGCCAGCAGCCGAAGGGGAAACTCTGGAAACACCATATATTTT | TRBJ1-3 | NA | NA | TRBV7-8
CASSYSRTSDEQYF | TGTGCCAGCAGTTATTCTAGGACTAGCGACGAGCAGTACTTC | TRBJ2-7 | NA | TRBD2 | TRBV6-6
CASSAGLKTDTQYF | TGTGCCAGCAGCGCGGGACTCAAAACAGATACGCAGTATTTT | TRBJ2-3 | NA | NA | TRBV7-2
CASSPLRNYGYTF | TGTGCCAGCAGCCCTCTACGGAACTATGGCTACACCTTC | TRBJ1-2 | few | NA | TRBV11-1
CATSGPGREYQETQYF | TGTGCCACCAGCGGACCCGGGAGGGAGTACCAAGAGACCCAGTACTTC | TRBJ2-5 | once | TRBD2 | TRBV28
CASNQGNYGYTF | TGTGCCAGCAACCAGGGAAACTATGGCTACACCTTC | TRBJ1-2 | NA | NA | TRBV28
CASSQSSGQFF | TGTGCCAGCAGCCAATCCAGTGGGCAGTTCTTC | TRBJ2-1 | NA | NA | TRBV4-2
CASRLGAGGNTIYF | TGTGCCAGTAGATTGGGGGCTGGAGGAAACACCATATATTTT | TRBJ1-3 | once | NA | TRBV19
CASSLEGAGNQPQHF | TGTGCCAGCAGCTTGGAAGGGGCGGGCAATCAGCCCCAGCATTTT | TRBJ1-5 | NA | NA | TRBV5-4
CATSQGYTEAFF | TGTGCCACCAGTCAGGGGTACACTGAAGCTTTCTTT | TRBJ1-1 | NA | NA | TRBV15
CASSPRQGRYEQYF | TGTGCCAGCAGCCCCCGACAGGGGCGGTACGAGCAGTACTTC | TRBJ2-7 | few | TRBD1 | TRBV3-1/TRBV3-2
CASSYGHEQYF | TGTGCCAGCAGTTATGGCCACGAGCAGTACTTC | TRBJ2-7 | once | NA | TRBV6-5
CASSLEGKSTDTQYF | TGCGCCAGCAGCTTGGAGGGGAAAAGCACAGATACGCAGTATTTT | TRBJ2-3 | NA | NA | TRBV5-1
CASIPDRPYGYTF | TGTGCCAGCATCCCGGACAGGCCGTATGGCTACACCTTC | TRBJ1-2 | NA | TRBD1 | TRBV2
CASSSLLAGGPQYF | TGTGCCAGCAGCTCCCTCCTAGCGGGGGGCCCCCAGTACTTC | TRBJ2-5 | NA | TRBD2 | TRBV7-2
CASSQDRPQGAGELFF | TGCGCCAGCAGCCAAGACCGGCCACAGGGAGCCGGGGAGCTGTTTTTT | TRBJ2-2 | NA | NA | TRBV4-3
CASKSGWDNEQFF | TGTGCCAGCAAGTCAGGGTGGGACAATGAGCAGTTCTTC | TRBJ2-1 | NA | NA | TRBV6-5
CASSPQLATDTQYF | TGTGCCAGCAGCCCTCAACTAGCAACAGATACGCAGTATTTT | TRBJ2-3 | once | NA | TRBV7-2
CASSGHRAGELFF | TGTGCCAGCAGTGGACACAGGGCCGGGGAGCTGTTTTTT | TRBJ2-2 | NA | NA | TRBV25-1
CASSLGSGRYSYEQYF | TGTGCCAGCAGCTTGGGCAGCGGAAGATACTCCTACGAGCAGTACTTC | TRBJ2-7 | NA | NA | TRBV5-6
CASSPLAGGTDTQYF | TGTGCCAGCAGCCCATTAGCGGGGGGCACAGATACGCAGTATTTT | TRBJ2-3 | NA | TRBD2 | TRBV7-9
CASSQEQGRGRGYTF | TGCGCCAGCAGCCAAGAACAGGGCAGGGGGCGAGGCTACACCTTC | TRBJ1-2 | NA | TRBD1 | TRBV4-1
CASSVRDLSYNEQFF | TGTGCCAGCAGCGTACGGGACTTATCCTACAATGAGCAGTTCTTC | TRBJ2-1 | NA | NA | TRBV9
CASSPRSGTGSYTQYF | TGTGCCAGCAGCCCACGTTCCGGGACAGGGTCATATACGCAGTATTTT | TRBJ2-3 | NA | TRBD1 | TRBV9
CASSRGQGPTEAFF | TGTGCCAGCAGTAGAGGACAGGGGCCCACTGAAGCTTTCTTT | TRBJ1-1 | NA | TRBD1 | TRBV6-5
CASSSRTNEQYF | TGTGCCAGCAGCTCCCGGACTAACGAGCAGTACTTC | TRBJ2-7 | NA | NA | TRBV3-1/TRBV3-2
CASSRTEQNSPLHF | TGTGCCAGTAGTCGGACAGAGCAGAATTCACCCCTCCACTTT | TRBJ1-6 | NA | NA | TRBV19
CSVSTDQETQYF | TGCAGCGTCTCGACAGACCAAGAGACCCAGTACTTC | TRBJ2-5 | NA | NA | TRBV29-1